The source of this T cell receptor (beta chain) is a study of CD8+CD57+ T cells in acquired aplastic anemia. The CDR3 consists of 16 residues. Germline CDR1 reads WSHSY; CDR2 reads SAAADI. Only one count was recorded for this clonotype. Germline and junction disagree at one end, which may indicate a read error. Genomic DNA acted as the template from which TCR beta VDJ combination and CDR3 sequence profiling were carried out. Each CDR3 protein gets one entry after TCRdb re-called the reads with MiXCR. This sample has roughly 63,000 distinct CDR3 sequences, with roughly 50% found just once. V gene TRBV10-2 combines with J gene TRBJ2-7; 14 bases line up with TRBD2. Sequenced: sorted CD4+, CD8+, or CD8+CD57+ T cells (not recorded which) from PBMCs. The TCR originated in a human donor in good health, serving as a control. CDR3 sequence (DNA): TGCGCCAGCAGTGAGAGGGGGACTAGCGGGAGTTCAGAGCAGCACTTC. This gives the protein CASSERGTSGSSEQHF.